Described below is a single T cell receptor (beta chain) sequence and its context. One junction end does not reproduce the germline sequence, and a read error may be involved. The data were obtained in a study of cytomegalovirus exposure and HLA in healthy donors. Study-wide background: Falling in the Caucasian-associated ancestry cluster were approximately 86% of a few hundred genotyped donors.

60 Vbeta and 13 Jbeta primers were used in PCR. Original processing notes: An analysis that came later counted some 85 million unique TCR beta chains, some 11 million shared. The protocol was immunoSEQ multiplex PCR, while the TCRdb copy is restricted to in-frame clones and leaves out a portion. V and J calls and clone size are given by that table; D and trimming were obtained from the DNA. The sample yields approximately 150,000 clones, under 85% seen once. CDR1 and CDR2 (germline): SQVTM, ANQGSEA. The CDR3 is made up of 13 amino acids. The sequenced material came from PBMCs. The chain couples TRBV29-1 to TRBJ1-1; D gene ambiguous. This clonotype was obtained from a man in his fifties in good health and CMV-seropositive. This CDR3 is CTVAITSANEAFF. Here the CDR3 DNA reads TGCACCGTTGCAATAACGAGTGCGAATGAAGCTTTCTTT.